One and the same sample provided the 12 T cell receptor beta chains below, sequenced in a study of shared clonotypes between healthy human individuals. TCRdb's table, derived via immunoSEQ multiplex PCR, lists solely in-frame clones and lacks some. Of under 2,500,000 clones detected, about 94% appear once; the ten largest clones hold more than 0.1%. Source material: naive CD4+ T cells sorted from blood. Sample subset: CD45RA+ positively selected. The receptors were sampled from a man aged 18 to 30 in good health.

The chain is built from TRBV6-6 and TRBJ2-5; 8 nucleotides line up with TRBD1. The CDR3 length is 16 residues. In germline, CDR1 is MNHNY, CDR2 SVGAGI (reference sequence). V was pared by 5 bases and J by 1 base, with 9 bases of the junction left unmatched. The CDR3 coding sequence is TGTGCCAGCAGTATAGGACAGGGACGTATCCAAGAGACCCAGTACTTC. Its protein is CASSIGQGRIQETQYF.

The V call is TRBV13, the J call TRBJ2-6; D gene ambiguous. This CDR3 is built from 16 residues. V was trimmed by 6 bases and J by 4 bases, leaving 16 bases between them. Germline V gene lookup returns CDR1 PRHDT and CDR2 FYEKMQ (reference sequence). The CDR3: CASRLLSGSGANVLTF. DNA of the CDR3: TGTGCCAGCAGACTCCTCTCCGGATCCGGGGCCAACGTCCTGACTTTC.

The rearrangement uses TRBV5-1 and TRBJ2-7; D unclear. Deletions cut 0 bases from V and 5 bases from J, with 12 bases between. CDR1 is SGHRS and CDR2 is YFSETQ in the germline V gene. The CDR3 extends over 14 amino acids. CDR3 in DNA: TGCGCCAGCAGCTTGGAGGGTCCTTCCCACGAGCAGTACTTC. As protein: CASSLEGPSHEQYF.

This sequence joins TRBV7-9 and TRBJ1-4; D unresolved. The CDR3 has 15 amino acids. V lost 4 bases to trimming and J lost 2 bases, with 11 bases between them. Germline lookup yields CDR1 SEHNR and CDR2 FQNEAQ (reference sequence). The DNA of the CDR3 is TGTGCCAGCAGCTCTCCCCAGATCACTAATGAAAAACTGTTTTTT. Translated, it gives CASSSPQITNEKLFF.

The chain recombines TRBV12-2 with TRBJ2-7. TRBV12-2 is given as a pseudogene. This CDR3 is 17 amino acids long. The CDR3 nucleotides are TGTGCAAGTCTCACTCCCGCTGGGGATATCCGCTCCTACGAGCAGTACTTC. The encoded protein is CASLTPAGDIRSYEQYF.

The chain recombines TRBV12-5 with TRBJ2-2; perhaps TRBD1 as D (5 bases). Trimming cost V 1 base and J 6 bases, with 9 bases left between them. The germline CDR1 and CDR2 sequences are LGHNT and FRNRAP. The CDR3 is 14 residues long. CDR3 in amino acids: CASGLGGDAGELFF. The CDR3 nucleotides read TGTGCTAGTGGTTTGGGGGGCGATGCCGGGGAGCTGTTTTTT.

The V and J genes are TRBV5-1 and TRBJ1-6, with TRBD1 matching 7 bases. The CDR3 covers 15 residues. Germline-derived CDR1 and CDR2 are SGHRS and YFSETQ. Unmatched junction bases numbered 5, after V lost 4 bases and J lost 4 bases. CDR3 residues: CASSLDRVYNSPLHF. Here the CDR3 DNA reads TGCGCCAGCAGCCTTGACAGGGTTTATAATTCACCCCTCCACTTT.

The rearrangement links TRBV28 to TRBJ1-5; D is ambiguous. Germline V lookup: CDR1 MDHEN, CDR2 SYDVKM. V lost 6 bases to trimming and J lost 5 bases, with 11 bases between them. The CDR3 consists of 13 residues. The CDR3 region is CASSSGLDQPQHF. Written as DNA, the CDR3 is TGTGCCAGCAGCTCCGGACTTGATCAGCCCCAGCATTTT.

This clone was detected only once. The chain uses TRBV10-3 and TRBJ2-3; D uncertain. Germline loops: CDR1 ENHRY, CDR2 SYGVKD. Trimming pared 5 bases from V and 3 bases from J, leaving 9 bases between. This CDR3 is built from 13 residues. The CDR3 loop is CAISISGTDTQYF. The CDR3, as DNA: TGTGCCATCAGTATATCCGGGACAGATACGCAGTATTTT.

This clone was observed a single time. This chain links TRBV7-2 with TRBJ2-3; D remains unclear. Trimming stripped 1 base from V and 4 bases from J, with 18 bases between. This CDR3 contains 17 residues. Per germline, CDR1 SGHTA and CDR2 FQGNSA. The CDR3 protein is CASSLVVASRGADTQYF. The DNA of the CDR3 is TGTGCCAGCAGCTTAGTGGTGGCGTCGAGAGGTGCAGATACGCAGTATTTT.

CDR3 in DNA: TGTGCCAGCAGGCCCCGCGGGGAGCTGTTTTTT. It specifies CASRPRGELFF. The rearrangement joins TRBV6-6 to TRBJ2-2; no clear D. The germline gives CDR1 MNHNY, CDR2 SVGAGI (reference sequence). The CDR3 totals 11 residues. V was shortened by 6 bases and J by 7 bases, with 6 bases between the two germline ends.

The gene calls are TRBV7-9 and TRBJ1-3; the D is unclear. CDR3 size: 14 residues. CDR1 and CDR2 (germline): SEHNR, FQNEAQ (reference sequence). Trimming took 8 bases from V and 0 from J, leaving 11 bases between them. The CDR3 DNA follows: TGTGCCAGCCGCCACGGGAGCTCTGGAAACACCATATATTTT. It codes for CASRHGSSGNTIYF.